The following is a T cell receptor beta chain sequence with its context. The antigen this receptor binds is unknown. The sample holds no much larger clone one base away, and base qualities are not on file. Deletion took 2 bases off V and 0 bases off J, with a span of 11 bases between the germline ends. The germline V gene supplies CDR1 MGHDK and CDR2 SYGVNS. Including the terminal cysteine and phenylalanine, the CDR3 comprises 16 residues. Just the 48-base CDR3 DNA is kept, in frame starting at base 1. The sample belongs to a study of blood T cell repertoires in COVID-19 (dated by TCRdb to about 2020). Background for the entire study: Samples covering the acute and convalescent phases of COVID-19 were provided by collaborators in the United States, Italy and Spain. The prospective study material was composed of cDNA or gDNA derived from T cells, B-cell-depleted T cells, or PBMCs. A de-identified subject ID, COVID-19 status, age in years and sex were almost always included in the sample metadata. Subjects who had been exposed to COVID-19, were actively infected with it, or had recovered from it provided the deeply sampled blood TCRbeta repertoires that made up the dataset. Where HLA class I and class II types were available, the types were taken from metadata supplied by the sample provider, not from assay-based typing. Samples were obtained from the ongoing ImmuneRACE study (first 160 participants) and from over a thousand subjects provided by 6 global collaborators. The repertoires were released in a freely available public database meant as a resource for research on the immune response to SARS-CoV-2. Results the study describes overall, beyond this receptor: The quantity of clinical and demographic metadata differed by source and by participant and was supplied without curation.

The immunoSEQ Assay, a bias-controlled multiplex PCR, was used to amplify TCRbeta CDR3 regions from genomic DNA. Under the source paper's analysis protocol: The number of nucleated cells in each sample was estimated from the amplification of reference gene primers within the assay. To quantify the absolute abundance of each unique TCRbeta CDR3 rearrangement, sequence reads were collapsed and filtered. Productive Simpson clonality was computed per sample as the square root of Simpson's diversity index over productive rearrangements. TCRdb provides this immuneACCESS table in a form limited to in-frame rearrangements. Some clones are lacking; in checked studies, under half of them reflect an unresolved V gene, and why the rest are absent is not known. Clonal size and the V and J genes are those of that table, whereas D and trimming came from the DNA. Here the sample has about 170,000 clones; around four fifths occur a single time. The ten largest clones capture around 3.6% of the sample.

Enrolling through a virtual design, the prospective study's participants ranged in age from roughly 18 to 95 years and lived across more than 20 United States geographic areas. In the prospective study, participants were assigned to cohorts based on the clinical history participants reported in a screening survey and a study questionnaire. In the prospective study, mobile phlebotomists collected whole blood, serum and a nasopharyngeal or oropharyngeal swab from each participant. Participants in the prospective study had the option to provide additional blood draws and questionnaires over an approximately 2-month period. Before DNA extraction, prospective study blood samples were shipped either frozen or at room temperature.

This sequence uses TRBV25-1 and TRBJ1-3; TRBD1 could be the D gene, as 6 bases match. The sequenced sample consisted of PBMCs or T cells enriched from blood (not recorded which). The source is a woman between 50 and 59 years old in a cohort exposed to, infected with or recovered from COVID-19 (not recorded which). The sequenced DNA: TGTGCCAGCAGTGAACAGGGACATCTCTCTGGAAACACCATATATTTT. This encodes CASSEQGHLSGNTIYF. This CDR3, with the reference TRBV25-1 and TRBJ1-3 proteins standing in past its ends, gives the full variable domain EADIYQTPRYLVIGTGKKITLECSQTMGHDKMYWYQQDPGMELHLIHYSYGVNSTEKGDLSSESTVSRIRTEHFPLTLESARPSHTSQYLCASSEQGHLSGNTIYFGEGSWLTVV.